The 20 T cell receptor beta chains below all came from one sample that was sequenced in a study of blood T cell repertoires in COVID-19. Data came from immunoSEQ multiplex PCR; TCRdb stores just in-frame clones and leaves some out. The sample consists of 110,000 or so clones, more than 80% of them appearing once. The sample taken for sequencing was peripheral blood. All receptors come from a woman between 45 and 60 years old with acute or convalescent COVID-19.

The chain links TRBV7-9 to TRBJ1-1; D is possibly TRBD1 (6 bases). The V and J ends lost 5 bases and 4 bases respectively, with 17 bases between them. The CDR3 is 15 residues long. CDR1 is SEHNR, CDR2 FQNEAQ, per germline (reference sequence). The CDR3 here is CASSSTQGFSTEAFF. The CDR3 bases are TGTGCCAGCAGCAGCACCCAGGGGTTTAGCACTGAAGCTTTCTTT. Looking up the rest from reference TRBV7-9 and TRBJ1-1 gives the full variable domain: DTGVSQNPRHKITKRGQNVTFRCDPISEHNRLYWYRQTLGQGPEFLTYFQNEAQLEKSRLLSDRFSAERPKGSFSTLEIQRTEQGDSAMYLCASSSTQGFSTEAFFGQGTRLTVV.

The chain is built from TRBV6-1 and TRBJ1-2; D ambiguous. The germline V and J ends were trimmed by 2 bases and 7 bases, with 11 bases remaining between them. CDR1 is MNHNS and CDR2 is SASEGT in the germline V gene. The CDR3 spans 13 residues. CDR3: CASSERTASGYTF. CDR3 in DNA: TGTGCCAGCAGTGAAAGGACTGCTAGTGGCTACACCTTC.

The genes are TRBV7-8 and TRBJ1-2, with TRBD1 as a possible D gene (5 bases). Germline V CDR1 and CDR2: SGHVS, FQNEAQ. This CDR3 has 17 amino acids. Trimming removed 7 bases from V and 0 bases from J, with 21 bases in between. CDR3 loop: CASNPQRQPNPNYGYTF. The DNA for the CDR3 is TGTGCCAGCAACCCCCAGAGACAGCCGAACCCTAACTATGGCTACACCTTC.

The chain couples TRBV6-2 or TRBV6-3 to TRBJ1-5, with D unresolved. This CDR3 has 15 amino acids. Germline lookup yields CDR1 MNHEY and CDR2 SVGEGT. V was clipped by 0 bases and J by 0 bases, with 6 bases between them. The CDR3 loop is CASSYSFGSNQPQHF. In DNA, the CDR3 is TGTGCCAGCAGTTACTCGTTCGGTAGCAATCAGCCCCAGCATTTT.

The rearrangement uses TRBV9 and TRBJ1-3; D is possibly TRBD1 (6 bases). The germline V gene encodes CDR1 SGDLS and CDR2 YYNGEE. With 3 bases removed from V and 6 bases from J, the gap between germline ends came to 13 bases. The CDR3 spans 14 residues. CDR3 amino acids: CASSGHRELNTIYF. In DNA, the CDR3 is TGTGCCAGCAGCGGACACAGGGAGTTAAACACCATATATTTT.

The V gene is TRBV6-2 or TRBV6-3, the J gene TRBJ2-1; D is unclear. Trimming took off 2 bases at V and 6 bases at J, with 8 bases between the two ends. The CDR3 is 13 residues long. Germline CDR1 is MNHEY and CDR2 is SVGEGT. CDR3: CASSYPLVNEQFF. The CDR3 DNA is TGTGCCAGCAGTTACCCCCTCGTCAATGAGCAGTTCTTC.

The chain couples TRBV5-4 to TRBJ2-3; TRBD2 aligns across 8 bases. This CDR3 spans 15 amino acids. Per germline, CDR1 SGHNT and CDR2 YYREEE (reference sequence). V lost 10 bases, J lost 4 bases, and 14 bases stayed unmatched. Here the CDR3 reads CAPSEGGGLPDTQYF. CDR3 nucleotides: TGTGCCCCCAGCGAGGGCGGGGGGCTGCCAGATACGCAGTATTTT.

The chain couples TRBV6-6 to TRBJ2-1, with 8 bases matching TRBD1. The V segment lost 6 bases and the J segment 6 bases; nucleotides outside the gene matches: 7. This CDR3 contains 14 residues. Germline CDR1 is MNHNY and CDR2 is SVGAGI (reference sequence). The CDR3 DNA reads TGTGCCAGCAGACCCGGGACAGGAGGCAATGAGCAGTTCTTC. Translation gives CASRPGTGGNEQFF.

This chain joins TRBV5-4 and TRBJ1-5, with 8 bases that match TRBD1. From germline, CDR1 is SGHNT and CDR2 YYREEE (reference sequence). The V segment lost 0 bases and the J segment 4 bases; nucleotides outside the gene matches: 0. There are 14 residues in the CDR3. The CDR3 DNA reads TGTGCCAGCAGCTTGGGGACAGGGAATCAGCCCCAGCATTTT. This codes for CASSLGTGNQPQHF.

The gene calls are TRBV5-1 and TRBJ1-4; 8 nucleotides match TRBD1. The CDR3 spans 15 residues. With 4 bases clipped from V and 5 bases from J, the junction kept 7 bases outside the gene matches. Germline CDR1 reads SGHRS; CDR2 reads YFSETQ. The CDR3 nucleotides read TGCGCCAGCAGCCCTCAGACAGGGGCCAATGAAAAACTGTTTTTT. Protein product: CASSPQTGANEKLFF.

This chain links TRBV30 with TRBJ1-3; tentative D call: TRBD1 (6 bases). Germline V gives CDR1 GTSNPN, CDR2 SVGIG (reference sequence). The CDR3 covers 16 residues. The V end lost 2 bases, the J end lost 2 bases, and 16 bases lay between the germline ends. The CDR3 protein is CAWSTYTGTTGNTIYF. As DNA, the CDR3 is TGTGCCTGGAGTACATACACCGGGACAACTGGAAACACCATATATTTT.

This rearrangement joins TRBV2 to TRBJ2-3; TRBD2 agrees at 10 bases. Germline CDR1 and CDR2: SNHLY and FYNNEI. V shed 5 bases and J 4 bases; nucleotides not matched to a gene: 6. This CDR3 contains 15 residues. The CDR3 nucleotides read TGTGCCAGCAGTAAGCGGGAGGGCCGCGCAGATACGCAGTATTTT. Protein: CASSKREGRADTQYF.

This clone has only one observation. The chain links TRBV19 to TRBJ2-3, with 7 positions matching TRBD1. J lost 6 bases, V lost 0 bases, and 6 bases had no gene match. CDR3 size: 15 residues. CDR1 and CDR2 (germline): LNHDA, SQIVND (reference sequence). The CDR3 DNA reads TGTGCCAGTAGTATAGAGGGACAGAGACCCGATACGCAGTATTTT. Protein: CASSIEGQRPDTQYF.

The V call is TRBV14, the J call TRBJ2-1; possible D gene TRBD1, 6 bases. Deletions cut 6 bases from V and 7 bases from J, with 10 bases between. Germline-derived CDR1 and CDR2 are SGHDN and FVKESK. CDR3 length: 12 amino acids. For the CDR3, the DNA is TGTGCCAGCAGGCAACAGGGAAATGAGCAGTTCTTC. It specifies CASRQQGNEQFF.

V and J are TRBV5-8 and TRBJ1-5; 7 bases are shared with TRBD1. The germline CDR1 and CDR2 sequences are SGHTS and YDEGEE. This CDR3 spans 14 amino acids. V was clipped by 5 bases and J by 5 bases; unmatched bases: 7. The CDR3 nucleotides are TGTGCCAGCAGTACGACAGGGAAGGATCAGCCCCAGCATTTT. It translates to CASSTTGKDQPQHF.

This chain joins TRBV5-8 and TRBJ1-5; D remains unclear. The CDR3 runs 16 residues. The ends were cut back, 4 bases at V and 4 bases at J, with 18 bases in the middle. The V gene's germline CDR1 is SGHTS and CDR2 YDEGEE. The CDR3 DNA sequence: TGTGCCAGCAGCCCGCCGGACTGGCGACGGAATCAGCCCCAGCATTTT. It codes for CASSPPDWRRNQPQHF. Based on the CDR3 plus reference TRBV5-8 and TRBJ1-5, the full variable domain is EAGVTQSPTHLIKTRGQQATLRCSPISGHTSVYWYQQALGLGLQFLLWYDEGEERNRGNFPPRFSGRQFPNYSSELNVNALELEDSALYLCASSPPDWRRNQPQHFGDGTRLSIL.

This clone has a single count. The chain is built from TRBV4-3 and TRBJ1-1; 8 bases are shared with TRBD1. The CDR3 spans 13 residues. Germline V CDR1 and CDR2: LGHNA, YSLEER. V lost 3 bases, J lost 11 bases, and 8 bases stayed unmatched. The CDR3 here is CASSQGTGGAAFF. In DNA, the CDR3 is TGCGCCAGCAGCCAGGGAACAGGGGGGGCCGCTTTCTTT.

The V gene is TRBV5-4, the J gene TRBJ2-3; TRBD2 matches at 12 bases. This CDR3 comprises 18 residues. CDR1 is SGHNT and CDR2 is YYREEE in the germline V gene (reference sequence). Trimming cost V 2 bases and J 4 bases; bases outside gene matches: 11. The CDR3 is CASSFETSGGEIPDTQYF. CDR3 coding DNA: TGTGCCAGCAGCTTCGAGACTAGCGGGGGCGAAATCCCAGATACGCAGTATTTT.

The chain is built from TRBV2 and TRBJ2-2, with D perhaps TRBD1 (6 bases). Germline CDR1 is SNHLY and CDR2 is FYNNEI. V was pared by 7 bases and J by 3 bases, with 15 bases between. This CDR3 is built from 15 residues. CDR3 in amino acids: CASTVGASYTGELFF. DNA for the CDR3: TGTGCCAGCACGGTGGGGGCGTCGTACACCGGGGAGCTGTTTTTT.

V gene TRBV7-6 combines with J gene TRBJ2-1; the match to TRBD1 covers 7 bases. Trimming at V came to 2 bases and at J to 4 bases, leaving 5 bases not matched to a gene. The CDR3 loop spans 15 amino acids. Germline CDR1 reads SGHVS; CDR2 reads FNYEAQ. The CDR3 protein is CASSLKDRDYNEQFF. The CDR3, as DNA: TGTGCCAGCAGCTTAAAAGACAGGGATTACAATGAGCAGTTCTTC.